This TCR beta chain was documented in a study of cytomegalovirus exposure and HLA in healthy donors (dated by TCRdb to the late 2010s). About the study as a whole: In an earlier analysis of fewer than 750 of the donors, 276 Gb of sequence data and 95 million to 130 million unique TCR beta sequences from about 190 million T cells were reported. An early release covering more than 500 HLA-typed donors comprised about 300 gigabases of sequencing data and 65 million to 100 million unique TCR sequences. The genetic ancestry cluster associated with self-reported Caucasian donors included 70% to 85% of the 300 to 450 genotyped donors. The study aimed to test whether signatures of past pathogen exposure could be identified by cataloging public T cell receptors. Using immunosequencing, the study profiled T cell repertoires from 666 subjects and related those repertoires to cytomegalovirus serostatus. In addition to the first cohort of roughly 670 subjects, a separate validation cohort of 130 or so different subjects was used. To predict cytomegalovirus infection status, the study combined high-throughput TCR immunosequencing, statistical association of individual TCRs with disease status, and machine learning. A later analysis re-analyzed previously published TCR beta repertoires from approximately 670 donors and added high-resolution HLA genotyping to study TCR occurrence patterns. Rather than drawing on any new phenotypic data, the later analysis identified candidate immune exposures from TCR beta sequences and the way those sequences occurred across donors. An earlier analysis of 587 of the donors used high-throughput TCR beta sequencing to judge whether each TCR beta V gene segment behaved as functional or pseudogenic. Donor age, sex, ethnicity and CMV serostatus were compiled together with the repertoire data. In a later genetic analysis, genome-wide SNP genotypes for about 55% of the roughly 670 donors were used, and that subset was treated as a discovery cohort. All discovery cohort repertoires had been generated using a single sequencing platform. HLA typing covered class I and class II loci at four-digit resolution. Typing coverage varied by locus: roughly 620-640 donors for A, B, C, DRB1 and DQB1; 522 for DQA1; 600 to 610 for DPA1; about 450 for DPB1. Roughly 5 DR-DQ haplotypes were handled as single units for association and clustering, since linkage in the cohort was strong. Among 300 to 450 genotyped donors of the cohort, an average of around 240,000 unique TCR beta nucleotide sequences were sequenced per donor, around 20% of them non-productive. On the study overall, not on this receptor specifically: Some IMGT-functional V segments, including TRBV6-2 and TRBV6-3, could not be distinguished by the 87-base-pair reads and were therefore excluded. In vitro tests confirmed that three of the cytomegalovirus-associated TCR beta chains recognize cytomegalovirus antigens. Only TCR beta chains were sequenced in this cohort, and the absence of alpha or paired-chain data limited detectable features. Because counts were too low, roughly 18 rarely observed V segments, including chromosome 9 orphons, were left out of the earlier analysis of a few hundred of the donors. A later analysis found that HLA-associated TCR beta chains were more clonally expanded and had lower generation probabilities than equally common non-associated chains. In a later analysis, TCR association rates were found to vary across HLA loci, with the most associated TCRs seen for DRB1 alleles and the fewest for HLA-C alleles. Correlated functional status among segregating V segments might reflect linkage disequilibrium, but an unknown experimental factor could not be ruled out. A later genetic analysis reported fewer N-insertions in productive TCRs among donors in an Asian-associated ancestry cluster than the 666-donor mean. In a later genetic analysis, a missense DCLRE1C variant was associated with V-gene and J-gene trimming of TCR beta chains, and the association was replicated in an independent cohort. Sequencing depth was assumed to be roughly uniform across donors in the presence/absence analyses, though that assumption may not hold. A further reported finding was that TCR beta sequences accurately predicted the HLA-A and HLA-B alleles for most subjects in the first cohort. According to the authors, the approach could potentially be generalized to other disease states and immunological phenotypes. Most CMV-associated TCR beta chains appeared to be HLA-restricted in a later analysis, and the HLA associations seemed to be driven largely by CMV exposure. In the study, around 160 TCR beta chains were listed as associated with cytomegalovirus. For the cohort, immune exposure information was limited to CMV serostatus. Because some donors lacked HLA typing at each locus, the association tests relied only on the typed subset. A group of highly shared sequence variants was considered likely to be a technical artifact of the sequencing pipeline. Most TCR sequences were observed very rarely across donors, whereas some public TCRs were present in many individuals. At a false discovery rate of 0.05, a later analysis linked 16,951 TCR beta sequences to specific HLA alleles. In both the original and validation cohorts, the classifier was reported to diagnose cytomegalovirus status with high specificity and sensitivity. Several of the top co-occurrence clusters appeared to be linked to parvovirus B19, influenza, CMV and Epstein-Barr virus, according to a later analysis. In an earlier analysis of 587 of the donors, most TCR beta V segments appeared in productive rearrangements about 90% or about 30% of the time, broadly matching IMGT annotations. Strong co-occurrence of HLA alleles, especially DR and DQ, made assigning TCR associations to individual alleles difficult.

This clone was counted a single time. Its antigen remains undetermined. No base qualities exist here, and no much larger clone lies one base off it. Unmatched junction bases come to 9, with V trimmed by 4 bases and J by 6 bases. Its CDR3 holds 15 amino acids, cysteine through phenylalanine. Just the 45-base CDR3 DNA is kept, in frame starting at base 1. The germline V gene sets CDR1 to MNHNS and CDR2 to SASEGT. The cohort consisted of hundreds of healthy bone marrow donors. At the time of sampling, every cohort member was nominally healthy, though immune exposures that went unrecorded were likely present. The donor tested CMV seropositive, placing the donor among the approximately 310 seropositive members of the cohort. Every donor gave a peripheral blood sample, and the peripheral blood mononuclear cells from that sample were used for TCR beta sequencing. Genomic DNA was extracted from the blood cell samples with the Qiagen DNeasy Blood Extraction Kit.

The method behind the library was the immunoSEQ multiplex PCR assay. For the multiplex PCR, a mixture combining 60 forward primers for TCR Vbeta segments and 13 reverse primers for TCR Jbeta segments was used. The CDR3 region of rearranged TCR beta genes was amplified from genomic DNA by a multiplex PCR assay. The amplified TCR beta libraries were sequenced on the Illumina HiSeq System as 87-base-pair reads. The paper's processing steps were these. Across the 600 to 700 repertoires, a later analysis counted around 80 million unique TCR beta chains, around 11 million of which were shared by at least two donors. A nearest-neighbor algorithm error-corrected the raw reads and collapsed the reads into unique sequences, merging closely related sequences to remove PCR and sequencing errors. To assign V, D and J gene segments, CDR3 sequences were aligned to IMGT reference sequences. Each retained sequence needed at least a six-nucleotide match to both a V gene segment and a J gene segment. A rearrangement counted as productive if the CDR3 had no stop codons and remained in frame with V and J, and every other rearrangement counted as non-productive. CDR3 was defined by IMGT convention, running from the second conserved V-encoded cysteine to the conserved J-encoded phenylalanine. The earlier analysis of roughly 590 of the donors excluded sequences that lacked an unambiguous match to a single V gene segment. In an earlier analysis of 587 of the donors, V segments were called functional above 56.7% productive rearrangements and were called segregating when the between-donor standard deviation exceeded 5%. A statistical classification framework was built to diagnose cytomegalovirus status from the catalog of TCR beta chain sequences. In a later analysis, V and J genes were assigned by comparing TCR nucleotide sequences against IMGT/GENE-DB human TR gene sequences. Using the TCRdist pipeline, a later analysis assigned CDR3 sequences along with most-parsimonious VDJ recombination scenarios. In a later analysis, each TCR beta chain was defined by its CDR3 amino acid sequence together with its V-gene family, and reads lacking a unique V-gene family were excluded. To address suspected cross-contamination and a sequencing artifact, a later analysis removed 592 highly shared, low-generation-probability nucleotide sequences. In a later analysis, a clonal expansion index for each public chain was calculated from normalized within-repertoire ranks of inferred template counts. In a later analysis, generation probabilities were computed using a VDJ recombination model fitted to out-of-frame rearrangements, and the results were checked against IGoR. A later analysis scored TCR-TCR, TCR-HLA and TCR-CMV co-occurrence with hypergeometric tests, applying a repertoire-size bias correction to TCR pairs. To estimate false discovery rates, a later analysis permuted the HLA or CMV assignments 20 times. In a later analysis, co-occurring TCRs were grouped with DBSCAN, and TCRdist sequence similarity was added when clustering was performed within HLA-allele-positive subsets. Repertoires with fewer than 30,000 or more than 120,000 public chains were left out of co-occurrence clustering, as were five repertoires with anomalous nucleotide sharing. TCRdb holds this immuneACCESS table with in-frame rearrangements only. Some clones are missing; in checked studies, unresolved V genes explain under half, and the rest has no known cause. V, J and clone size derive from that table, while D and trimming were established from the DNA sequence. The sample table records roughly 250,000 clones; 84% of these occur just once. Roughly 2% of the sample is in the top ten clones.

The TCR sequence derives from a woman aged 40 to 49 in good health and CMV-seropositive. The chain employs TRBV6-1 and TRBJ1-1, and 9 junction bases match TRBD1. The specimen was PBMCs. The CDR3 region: CASSAAGTGLAEAFF. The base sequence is TGTGCCAGCAGTGCAGCCGGGACAGGGTTGGCTGAAGCTTTCTTT.